Sequencing of this T cell receptor beta chain was carried out in a study of OX40 agonist ivuxolimab in advanced cancers. This table comes from immunoSEQ multiplex PCR, and its TCRdb copy is limited to in-frame clones, with some not included. The table records fewer than 100,000 clones, roughly 80% of them present only once. Looked up from germline, CDR1 is SGHTA and CDR2 is FQGTGA. The CDR3 is made up of 17 amino acids. V lost 2 bases and J lost 0, with 11 bases in between. The sequences come from CD4+ or CD8+ T cells sorted from blood, collected in a trial of the OX40 agonist ivuxolimab. The source is an adult with an advanced solid tumor such as melanoma, head and neck, liver or kidney cancer. The chain employs TRBV7-3 and TRBJ2-6; no clear D. The CDR3 DNA sequence: TGTGCCAGCAGCTTAGTAGCCTCCAGCTCTGGGGCCAACGTCCTGACTTTC. It codes for CASSLVASSSGANVLTF.